This paragraph reports one TCR beta chain. Its cognate antigen is unknown. RNA transcripts were the template for amplifying TCR beta CDR3 regions. The HTBI primer set was used in a first-round RT-PCR of the TCR CDR3. One entry per CDR3 protein, called by TCRdb with MiXCR from the multiplex PCR reads. The table records about 610,000 distinct CDR3 sequences, approximately 15% of them present only once. These data originate in a study of T cells in Graves' hyperthyroidism and ophthalmopathy. Study background: Peripheral blood was obtained at initial diagnosis, preceding any treatment.

Study outcomes and limitations: In the blood, most expanded thyroid clonotypes above 0.001 appeared as well.

At least 3 on the Clinical Activity Score was recorded for ophthalmopathy patients, who also had NOSPECS grade at least 4 and duration under 3 months. Lactation, pregnancy, other autoimmune disease or uncontrolled infection led to exclusion of patients. The CDR3 runs to 16 residues. V was pared by 5 bases and J by 4 bases, with 8 bases of the junction left unmatched. CDR1 and CDR2 (germline): MDHEN, SYDVKM. V usage is TRBV28 and J usage is TRBJ2-5; 12 bases align to TRBD1. The clonotype was recovered from a woman aged 40 to 55 with Graves' ophthalmopathy. The sample consisted of blood. CDR3 sequence: CASSGTGGLSRETQYF. CDR3 in DNA: TGTGCCAGCAGTGGGACAGGGGGCCTTTCCCGAGAGACCCAGTACTTC.